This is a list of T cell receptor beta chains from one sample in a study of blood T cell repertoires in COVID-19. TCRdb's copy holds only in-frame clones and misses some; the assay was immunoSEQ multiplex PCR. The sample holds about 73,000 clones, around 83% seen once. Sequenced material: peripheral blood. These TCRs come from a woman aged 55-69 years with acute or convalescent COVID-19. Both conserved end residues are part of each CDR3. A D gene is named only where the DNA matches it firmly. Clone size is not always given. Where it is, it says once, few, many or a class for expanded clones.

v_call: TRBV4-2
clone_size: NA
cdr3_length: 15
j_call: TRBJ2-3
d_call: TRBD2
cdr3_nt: TGTGCCAGCAGCCAACTAGCGGAACGGGGAGATACGCAGTATTTT
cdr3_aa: CASSQLAERGDTQYF

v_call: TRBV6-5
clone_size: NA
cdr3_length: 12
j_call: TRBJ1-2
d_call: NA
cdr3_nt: TGTGCCAGCAGTCCCAGAACTATTGGCTACACCTTC
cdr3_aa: CASSPRTIGYTF

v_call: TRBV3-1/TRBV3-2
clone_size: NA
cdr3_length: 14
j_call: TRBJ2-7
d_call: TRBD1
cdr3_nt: TGTGCCAGCAGCCTCGGGACAGTCGCTCACGAGCAGTACTTC
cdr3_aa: CASSLGTVAHEQYF

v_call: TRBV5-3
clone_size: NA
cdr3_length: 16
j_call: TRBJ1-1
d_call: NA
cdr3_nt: TGTGCCAGAAGCTTGGAGGAGGACGGGGTTTGGACTGAAGCTTTCTTT
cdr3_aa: CARSLEEDGVWTEAFF

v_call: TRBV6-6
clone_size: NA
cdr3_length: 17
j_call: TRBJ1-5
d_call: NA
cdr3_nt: TGTGCCAGCAGTCCCGCTGATCAGGGGTATAGCAATCAGCCCCAGCATTTT
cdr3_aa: CASSPADQGYSNQPQHF

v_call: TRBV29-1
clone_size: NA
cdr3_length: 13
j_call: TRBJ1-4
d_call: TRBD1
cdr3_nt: TGCAGCGTCACAGGGGGACCTAATGAAAAACTGTTTTTT
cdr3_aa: CSVTGGPNEKLFF

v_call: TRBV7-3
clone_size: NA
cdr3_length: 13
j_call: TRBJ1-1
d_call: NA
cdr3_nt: TGTGCCAGCAGCTTAACGGCAGGCCGTGAAGCTTTCTTT
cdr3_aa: CASSLTAGREAFF

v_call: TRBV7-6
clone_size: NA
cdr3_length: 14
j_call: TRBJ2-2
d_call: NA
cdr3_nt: TGTGCCAGCACCTCGACTCCAGGGGCCGGGGAGCTGTTTTTT
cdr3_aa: CASTSTPGAGELFF

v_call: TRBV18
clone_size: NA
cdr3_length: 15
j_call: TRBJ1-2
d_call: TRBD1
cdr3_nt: TGTGCCAGCTTGGCCGGTACGGGACAGGGGCAAGGCTACACCTTC
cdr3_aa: CASLAGTGQGQGYTF

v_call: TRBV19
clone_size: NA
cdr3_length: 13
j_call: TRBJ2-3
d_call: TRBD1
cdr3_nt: TGTGCCAGTAGCCGACAGGGAACAGATACGCAGTATTTT
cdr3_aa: CASSRQGTDTQYF

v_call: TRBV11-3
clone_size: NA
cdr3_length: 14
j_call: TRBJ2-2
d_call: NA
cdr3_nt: TGTGCCAGCAGCTTAGCTCGGGGGACCGGGGAGCTGTTTTTT
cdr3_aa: CASSLARGTGELFF

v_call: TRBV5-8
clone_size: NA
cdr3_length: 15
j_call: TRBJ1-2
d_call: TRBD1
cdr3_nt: TGTGCCAGCAGCCTTCGGACAGGGGCTAACTATGGCTACACCTTC
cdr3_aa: CASSLRTGANYGYTF

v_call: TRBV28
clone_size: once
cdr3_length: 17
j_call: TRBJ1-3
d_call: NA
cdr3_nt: TGTGCCAGCAGTTTATTCCCATCAGGGACTCGGAGAAACACCATATATTTT
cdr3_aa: CASSLFPSGTRRNTIYF

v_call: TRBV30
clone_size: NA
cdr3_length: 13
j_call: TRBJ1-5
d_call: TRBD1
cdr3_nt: TGTGCCTGGGAGGGACAGGGGAATCAGCCCCAGCATTTT
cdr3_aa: CAWEGQGNQPQHF

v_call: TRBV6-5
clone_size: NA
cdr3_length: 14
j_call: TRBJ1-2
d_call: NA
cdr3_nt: TGTGCCAGCAGTCGGGCGGGAGCTAACTATGGCTACACCTTC
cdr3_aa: CASSRAGANYGYTF